This entry lists 3 T cell receptor beta chains sequenced from one sample in a study of T cells in Graves' hyperthyroidism and ophthalmopathy. Amplification of TCR beta CDR3 regions used RNA as the template. The primer set for the first-round RT-PCR of the TCR CDR3 was HTBI. TCRdb reanalysed the multiplex PCR reads using MiXCR and keeps one entry per CDR3 protein. The table lists just over 550,000 distinct CDR3 sequences, under 60% of them singletons. Sequencing was done on a sample of peripheral blood or thyroid tissue (not recorded which). The receptors were sampled from a woman aged 18-29 years with Graves' hyperthyroidism.

The sample holds many counts of this clonotype. This chain joins TRBV20-1 and TRBJ1-5; 7 positions match TRBD1. Germline-derived CDR1 and CDR2 are DFQATT and SNEGSKA (reference sequence). The CDR3 contains 16 residues. The J segment lost 6 bases and the V segment lost 3 bases, leaving 14 bases of the junction unmatched. Here the CDR3 DNA reads TGCAGTGCTAGCCGACCCTACAGGGGAGGTTTTCAGCCCCAGCATTTT. It is translated as CSASRPYRGGFQPQHF.

This rearrangement joins TRBV7-2 to TRBJ1-6; 11 nucleotides line up with TRBD1. Germline V CDR1 and CDR2: SGHTA, FQGNSA. This CDR3 is built from 15 residues. J was trimmed by 12 bases and V by 3 bases; bases with no gene match: 7. Here the CDR3 DNA reads TGTGCCAGCAGCTTGACCCGGGACAGGGGGTTACCCCTCCACTTT. It translates to CASSLTRDRGLPLHF. The full variable domain, completed using reference TRBV7-2 and TRBJ1-6, is GAGVSQSPSNKVTEKGKDVELRCDPISGHTALYWYRQSLGQGLEFLIYFQGNSAPDKSGLPSDRFSAERTGGSVSTLTIQRTQQEDSAVYLCASSLTRDRGLPLHFGNGTRLTVT.

The chain combines TRBV6-5 with TRBJ1-4; possibly TRBD1 for D (5 bases). Germline V gives CDR1 MNHEY, CDR2 SVGAGI. V gave up 5 bases and J gave up 0 bases, with 10 bases separating them. There are 15 residues in the CDR3. This chain's CDR3 is CASSRGGATNEKLFF. The CDR3 region has the DNA TGTGCCAGCAGTCGCGGGGGAGCAACTAATGAAAAACTGTTTTTT.